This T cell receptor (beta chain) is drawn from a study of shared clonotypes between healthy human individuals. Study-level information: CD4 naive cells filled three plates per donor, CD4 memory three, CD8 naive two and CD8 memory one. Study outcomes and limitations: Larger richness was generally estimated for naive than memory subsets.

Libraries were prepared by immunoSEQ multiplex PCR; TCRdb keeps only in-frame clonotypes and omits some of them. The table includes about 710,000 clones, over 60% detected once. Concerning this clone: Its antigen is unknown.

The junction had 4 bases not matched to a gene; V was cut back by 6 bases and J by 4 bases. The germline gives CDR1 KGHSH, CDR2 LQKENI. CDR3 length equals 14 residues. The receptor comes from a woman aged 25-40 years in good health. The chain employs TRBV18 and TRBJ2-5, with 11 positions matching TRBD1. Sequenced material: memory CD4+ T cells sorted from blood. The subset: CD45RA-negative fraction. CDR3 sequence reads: CASSSGTGGETQYF. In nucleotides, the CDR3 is TGTGCCAGCTCGTCCGGGACAGGGGGAGAGACCCAGTACTTC.